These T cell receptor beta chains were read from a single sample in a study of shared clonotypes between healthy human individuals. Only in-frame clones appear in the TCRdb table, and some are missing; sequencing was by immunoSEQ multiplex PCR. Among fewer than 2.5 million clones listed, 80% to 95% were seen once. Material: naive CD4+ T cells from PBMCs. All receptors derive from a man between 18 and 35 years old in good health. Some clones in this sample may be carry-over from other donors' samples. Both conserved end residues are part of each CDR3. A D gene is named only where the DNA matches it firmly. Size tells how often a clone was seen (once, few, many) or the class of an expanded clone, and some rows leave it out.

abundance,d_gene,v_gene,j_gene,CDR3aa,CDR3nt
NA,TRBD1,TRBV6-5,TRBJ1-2,CASSGDRRREYGYTF,TGTGCCAGCAGCGGGGACAGGCGCCGGGAATATGGCTACACCTTC
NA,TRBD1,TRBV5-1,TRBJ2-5,CASSLQGLQETQYF,TGCGCCAGCAGCTTACAGGGGCTCCAAGAGACCCAGTACTTC
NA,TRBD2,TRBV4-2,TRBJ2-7,CASSRASGPRYEQYF,TGTGCCAGCAGTCGAGCTAGCGGGCCCCGCTACGAGCAGTACTTC
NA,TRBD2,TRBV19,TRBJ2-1,CASSITSGKGEQFF,TGTGCCAGTAGTATTACTAGCGGGAAGGGTGAGCAGTTCTTC
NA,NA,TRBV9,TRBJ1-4,CASSPSGVSAWEKLFF,TGTGCCAGCAGCCCATCGGGGGTCTCGGCTTGGGAAAAACTGTTTTTT
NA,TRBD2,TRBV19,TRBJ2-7,CASSSHRTSGSLREQYF,TGTGCCAGTAGTTCACACCGCACTAGCGGGAGCTTACGCGAGCAGTACTTC
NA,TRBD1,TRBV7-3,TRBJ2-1,CASSRTGQGINEQFF,TGTGCCAGCAGTCGCACGGGACAGGGGATAAATGAGCAGTTCTTC
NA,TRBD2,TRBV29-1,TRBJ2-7,CSASFGTSGSYEQYF,TGCAGCGCATCCTTCGGGACTAGCGGGAGCTACGAGCAGTACTTC
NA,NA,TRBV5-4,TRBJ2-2,CASSLGGTTGELFF,TGTGCCAGCAGCTTGGGCGGGACCACCGGGGAGCTGTTTTTT
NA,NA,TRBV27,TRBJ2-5,CASSLQGYRGTQYF,TGTGCCAGCAGTTTACAGGGCTATCGCGGGACCCAGTACTTC
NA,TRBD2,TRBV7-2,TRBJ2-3,CASSLGAGPSDTQYF,TGTGCCAGCAGCTTAGGAGCGGGGCCCTCAGATACGCAGTATTTT
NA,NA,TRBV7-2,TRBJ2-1,CASSSLYGGAPTPYNEQFF,TGTGCCAGCAGCTCCCTCTATGGGGGGGCCCCTACACCATACAATGAGCAGTTCTTC
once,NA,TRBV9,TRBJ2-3,CASSEGSTDTQYF,TGTGCCAGCAGCGAAGGGAGCACAGATACGCAGTATTTT
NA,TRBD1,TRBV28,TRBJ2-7,CASSPGQGPSGEQYF,TGTGCCAGCAGTCCGGGACAGGGGCCTTCCGGCGAGCAGTACTTC
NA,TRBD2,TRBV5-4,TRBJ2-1,CASSPRLAGVGTEQFF,TGTGCCAGCAGCCCCCGACTAGCGGGAGTGGGAACTGAGCAGTTCTTC
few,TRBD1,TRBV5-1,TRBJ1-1,CASRQGAMNTEAFF,TGCGCCAGCAGGCAGGGGGCCATGAACACTGAAGCTTTCTTT
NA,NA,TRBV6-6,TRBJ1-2,CASSLRDTRGYTF,TGTGCCAGCAGTCTCCGGGACACAAGGGGCTACACCTTC
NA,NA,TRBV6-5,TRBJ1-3,CASSYNGPSGNTIYF,TGTGCCAGCAGTTACAATGGACCATCTGGAAACACCATATATTTT
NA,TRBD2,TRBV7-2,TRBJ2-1,CASSRTSGGYNEQFF,TGTGCCAGCAGCCGCACTAGCGGGGGATACAATGAGCAGTTCTTC
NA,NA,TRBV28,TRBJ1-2,CASSLGTPNPRHTF,TGTGCCAGCAGTTTAGGTACCCCCAACCCTCGGCACACCTTC
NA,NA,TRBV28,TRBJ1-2,CASSFNLGGGRHANYGYTF,TGTGCCAGCAGTTTTAACCTGGGGGGTGGACGGCACGCTAACTATGGCTACACCTTC
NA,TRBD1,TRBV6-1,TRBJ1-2,CASSEALSTGNYGYTF,TGTGCCAGCAGTGAAGCGCTTTCGACAGGGAACTATGGCTACACCTTC
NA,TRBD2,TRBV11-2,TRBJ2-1,CASSTILAGAYNEQFF,TGTGCCAGCAGCACTATACTAGCGGGTGCCTACAATGAGCAGTTCTTC
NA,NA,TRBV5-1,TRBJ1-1,CASSLDTEAFF,TGCGCCAGCAGCTTAGACACAGAAGCTTTCTTT
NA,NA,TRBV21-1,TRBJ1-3,CASSPGGQAFSGNTIYF,TGTGCCAGCAGCCCCGGAGGACAGGCGTTCTCTGGAAACACCATATATTTT
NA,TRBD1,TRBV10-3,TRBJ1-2,CAISEGQGLGGYTF,TGTGCCATCAGTGAGGGACAGGGCTTGGGCGGCTACACCTTC
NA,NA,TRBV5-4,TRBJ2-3,CASSFPGTYTDTQYF,TGTGCCAGCAGCTTTCCGGGGACTTACACAGATACGCAGTATTTT
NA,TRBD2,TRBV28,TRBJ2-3,CASSSPSSGGDTQYF,TGTGCCAGCAGTTCCCCATCATCGGGAGGAGATACGCAGTATTTT
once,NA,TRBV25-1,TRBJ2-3,CASSEFDSTDTQYF,TGTGCCAGCAGTGAATTTGACAGCACAGATACGCAGTATTTT
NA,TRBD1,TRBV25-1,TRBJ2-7,CASSTQGFNEQYF,TGTGCCAGCAGTACACAGGGGTTCAACGAGCAGTACTTC
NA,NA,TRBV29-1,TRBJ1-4,CSVEDAETNEKLFF,TGCAGCGTTGAAGATGCGGAAACTAATGAAAAACTGTTTTTT
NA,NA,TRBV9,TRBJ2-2,CASSPGDRDTGELFF,TGTGCCAGCAGCCCGGGGGACAGAGACACCGGGGAGCTGTTTTTT
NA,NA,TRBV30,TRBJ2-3,CACTDATDTQYF,TGTGCCTGCACTGATGCCACAGATACGCAGTATTTT
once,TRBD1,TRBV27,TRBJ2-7,CASSSRQGTYEQYF,TGTGCCAGCAGTTCCAGACAGGGCACCTACGAGCAGTACTTC
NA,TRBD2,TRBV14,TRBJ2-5,CASSQPLRIAGGHQETQYF,TGTGCCAGCAGCCAACCCCTTAGGATAGCGGGAGGTCATCAAGAGACCCAGTACTTC
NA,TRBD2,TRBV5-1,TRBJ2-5,CASSLAGGEETQYF,TGCGCCAGCAGCCTAGCGGGAGGGGAAGAGACCCAGTACTTC
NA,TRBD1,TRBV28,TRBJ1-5,CAAGQGARQPQHF,TGTGCCGCTGGGCAGGGGGCGCGTCAGCCCCAGCATTTT
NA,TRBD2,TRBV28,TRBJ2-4,CASSPGGARAKNIQYF,TGTGCCAGCAGTCCCGGGGGGGCGCGGGCCAAAAACATTCAGTACTTC
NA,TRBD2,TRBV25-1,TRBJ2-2,CASSPSGAGASGELFF,TGTGCCAGCAGCCCTAGCGGCGCTGGGGCGTCCGGGGAGCTGTTTTTT
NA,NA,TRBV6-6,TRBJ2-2,CASSYSRSTGELFF,TGTGCCAGCAGTTACTCCAGAAGCACCGGGGAGCTGTTTTTT
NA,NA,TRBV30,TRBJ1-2,CAWKWGRLSNYGYTF,TGTGCCTGGAAGTGGGGAAGGTTGTCCAACTATGGCTACACCTTC
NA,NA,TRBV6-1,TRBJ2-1,CASSESGLLRTEQFF,TGTGCCAGCAGTGAATCGGGACTGCTAAGGACTGAACAGTTCTTC
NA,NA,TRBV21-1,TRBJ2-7,CASSKTSPGYEQYF,TGTGCCAGCAGCAAAACCAGCCCCGGCTACGAGCAGTACTTC
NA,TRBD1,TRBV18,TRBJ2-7,CASSPGTGSSYEQYF,TGTGCCAGCTCACCAGGGACAGGTAGCTCCTACGAGCAGTACTTC
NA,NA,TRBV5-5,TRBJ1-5,CASSLSGGNQPQHF,TGTGCCAGCAGCTTGTCAGGGGGCAATCAGCCCCAGCATTTT
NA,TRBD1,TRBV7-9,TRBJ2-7,CASSSGQESYEQYF,TGTGCCAGCAGCTCCGGACAGGAGTCCTACGAGCAGTACTTC
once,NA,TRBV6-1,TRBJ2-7,CASSHRYYEQYF,TGTGCCAGCAGTCACAGATACTACGAGCAGTACTTC
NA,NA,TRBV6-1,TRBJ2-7,CASSEARLIYEQYF,TGTGCCAGCAGTGAAGCGCGACTGATTTACGAGCAGTACTTC
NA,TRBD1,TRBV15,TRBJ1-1,CATSREDRVWLGAFF,TGTGCCACCAGCAGAGAAGACAGGGTTTGGCTTGGTGCTTTCTTT
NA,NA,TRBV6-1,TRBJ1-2,CASSERPRDTNYGYTF,TGTGCCAGCAGTGAACGTCCTCGGGACACCAACTATGGCTACACCTTC
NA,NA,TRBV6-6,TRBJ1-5,CASSYSAVNQPQHF,TGTGCCAGCAGTTACTCGGCAGTTAATCAGCCCCAGCATTTT
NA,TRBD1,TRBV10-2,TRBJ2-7,CASSEYLGQPYEQYF,TGCGCCAGCAGTGAGTACTTGGGACAGCCCTACGAGCAGTACTTC
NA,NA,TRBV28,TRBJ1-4,CASSSSGILNEKLFF,TGTGCCAGCAGTTCATCAGGGATATTGAATGAAAAACTGTTTTTT
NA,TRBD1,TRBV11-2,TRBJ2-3,CASSQRQGVPRGTQYF,TGTGCCAGCAGCCAGCGACAGGGGGTCCCACGTGGTACGCAGTATTTT